Reported below is one T cell receptor (beta chain). Mismatch with germline at one junction end may stem from a read error. Other DNA sequences within the sample encode an identical CDR3. These data belong to a study of blood T cell repertoires in COVID-19. Looking at the study overall: Spain, Italy and the United States supplied samples that represented acute and convalescent COVID-19. T cells, B-cell-depleted T cells, or PBMCs provided the cDNA or gDNA that served as material.

The CDR3 length is 16 residues. Germline CDR1 is SGDLS and CDR2 is YYNGEE. Per the authors' pipeline: Amplified reference gene primers provided the basis for estimating nucleated cell counts. Using immunoSEQ multiplex PCR, the repertoire was profiled, and TCRdb retains in-frame clones only, with some absent. The D gene and trimming were derived from the DNA, and the V and J assignments and clone size from that table. Counted here are 35,000 to 50,000 clones, approximately 90% occurring once; the ten biggest clones make up around 10%. The clonotype originates from a woman aged 80 or older with active COVID-19. Sequencing used peripheral blood. The chain couples TRBV9 to TRBJ1-2; D possibly corresponds to TRBD1 (5 bases). The DNA for the CDR3 is TGTGCCAGCAGCGTAGGGGCATTCAGGGCCAACTACGGCTACACCTTC. Its protein is CASSVGAFRANYGYTF.